This TCR beta chain was identified in a study of shared clonotypes between healthy human individuals (dated by TCRdb to 2020 to 2022). Describing the broader study: A few men and two women, aged 18 to 49 years, made up the cohort. Blood TCR repertoires of about five healthy adults were deeply sequenced to estimate repertoire size and the extent of clonotype sharing between individuals. To increase sequencing depth and limit assay-specific biases, different laboratories used diverse techniques to prepare libraries and sequence TCR repertoires. For each donor, CD4 naive and CD4 memory were each run on three plates, CD8 naive on two plates, and CD8 memory on one plate. Each donor's leukapheresis produced roughly between about 0.9 and 9.5 billion PBMCs. General findings and caveats noted by the study authors: Even with the large sequencing depth, rarefaction of the sorted-subset datasets indicated that sequencing was incomplete. Pairwise subsampling indicated that sequencing depth was expected to affect the degree of clonotype sharing among donors. Compared with non-shared clonotypes, the clonotypes found in all four sorted-subset donors had higher generation probabilities. When several donors were compared, the shared fraction of clonotypes was about 5% for naive CD4, approximately 3.3% for naive CD8, more than 2% for memory CD4, and 0.4% for memory CD8. Sampling was limited to blood, and TCR repertoires in tissue likely differ from TCR repertoires in blood. The genetic and exposure-history diversity represented was limited by the small number of donors. Naive subsets generally had larger estimated clonotype richness than memory subsets.

About this clone itself: Its antigen remains undetermined. No per-base quality is available; no much larger clone lies one base away.

The donors were healthy, HIV-negative adults with no recently reported acute infections or vaccinations. All donors were Caucasian adults living in Nashville, Tennessee, USA. CD4+ T cells were enriched through magnetic negative selection, after which naive cells were positively selected on CD45RA and the remaining negative fraction served as the memory subset. Blood was collected by leukapheresis, and PBMCs were isolated by Ficoll-Histopaque density gradient centrifugation and then cryopreserved in liquid nitrogen vapor phase. Analytical flow cytometry was used to check the purity and quantity of each magnetically sorted T cell population. Genomic DNA was isolated from each sorted fraction and quantified by UV absorbance on a Nanodrop 2000c. TCR CDR3 regions were amplified from genomic DNA by multiplex PCR using the deep immunoSEQ assay. Genomic DNA extracted from each cell subset was distributed evenly over all wells of several immunoSEQ 96-well plates, and each plate served as one replicate. For sorted subsets, roughly 200 ng of genomic DNA, equivalent to tens of thousands of T cell genomes, went into each replicate PCR. Purified libraries were quantified with a Qubit 3.0 fluorometer, sized on a Bioanalyzer 2100, and re-quantified with the KAPA Library Quantification kit. Every immunoSEQ 96-well plate was sequenced on a separate single-read 150-cycle Illumina NextSeq 550 flow cell. For the original study's pipeline: Because the immunoSEQ output held only junctional sequences and lacked quality scores, the filtering could not match the filtering applied to full-length reads. Sequences were annotated with PyIR, a Python wrapper for IgBLAST v1.9, and V/J genes and CDR3 were assigned using IMGT germline references. Reads with weak V/J assignments (E-value above 1e-6), missing CDR3, stop codons, out-of-frame junctions, or ambiguous translated residues were removed. V3J clonotypes were defined as sequences sharing the same inferred V gene, J gene, and CDR3 amino acid sequence. Percentage overlap between repertoires was computed as shared unique clonotypes divided by the size of the smaller repertoire. Richness of each repertoire was evaluated using RTK rarefaction, the Chao1 estimator, and Recon v2.1 estimates of unobserved clonotypes. Generation probabilities were computed with OLGA for all TCRbeta clonotypes obtained by the gDNA method from four donors. Held by TCRdb, this immuneACCESS table contains in-frame sequences only and omits some clones. Under half of the omission traces to an unresolved V gene where checked; the cause of the rest is unknown. V, J and clone size derive from that table, while D and trimming were established from the DNA sequence. Here the sample has 950,000 to 1,100,000 clones; 78% occur a single time. Under 0.8% of the sample goes to the ten largest clones.

Its CDR3 holds 15 amino acids, cysteine through phenylalanine. Kept here is only the CDR3 DNA, which spans 45 bases and is read in frame from base 1. Trimming removed 11 bases from V and 8 bases from J; the gene matches leave 19 bases unexplained. Per the germline V gene, MNHNS is the CDR1 and SASEGT is the CDR2. The TCR was taken from a man younger than 35 in good health. Some clones in this sample may be carry-over from other donors' samples. The sequence links TRBV6-1 to TRBJ1-2, with 8 bases matching TRBD1. The sequenced sample was memory CD4+ T cells from PBMCs. The label giving this sample's cell subset or site can be read as: CD45RA-negative fraction. The base sequence is TGTGCCTCCATAGGGATTGTTGGACAGGGAAGGGGCTACACCTTC. It codes for CASIGIVGQGRGYTF.